This TCR beta chain was obtained from a study of T cell responses to AZD1222 COVID-19 vaccine. Here immunoSEQ multiplex PCR was the method, and the copy in TCRdb shows in-frame clones only, minus some. The top ten clones hold over 0.95% of a sample with more than 95,000 clones, approximately 92% of them seen once. Study-level points and caveats: Most donors were white British, females outnumbered males, and clonal diversity was possibly underestimated. Spike-specific TCRs gained breadth and depth after people received two AZD1222 doses.

The J segment lost 3 bases and the V segment lost 7 bases, leaving 13 bases of the junction unmatched. The germline V gene encodes CDR1 MDHEN and CDR2 SYDVKM. The CDR3 covers 16 residues. A remark on this clone: Its antigen is unidentified.

The rearrangement links TRBV28 to TRBJ2-5; the match to TRBD1 covers 8 bases. The sequence was obtained from an adult in good health. The sample here was peripheral blood, taken on day 0 of AZD1222 vaccination. CDR3 amino acids: CASNMNEMTGEETQYF. The CDR3 region has the DNA TGTGCCAGCAACATGAACGAAATGACAGGGGAAGAGACCCAGTACTTC. Full variable domain (rest looked up from reference TRBV28 and TRBJ2-5): DVKVTQSSRYLVKRTGEKVFLECVQDMDHENMFWYRQDPGLGLRLIYFSYDVKMKEKGDIPEGYSVSREKKERFSLILESASTNQTSMYLCASNMNEMTGEETQYFGPGTRLLVL.